This T cell receptor (beta chain) was captured in a study of T cell clones after liver transplantation. Produced via immunoSEQ multiplex PCR; TCRdb's table is partial and in-frame only. The sample records tens of thousands of clones, 70% to 85% being singletons. Germline V lookup: CDR1 SGHAT, CDR2 FQNNGV. V was cut by 3 bases and J by 0 bases, with 15 bases left in between. The CDR3 runs 17 residues. Study results and limitations: In two subjects, few donor cells limited the measurable donor-reactive repertoire.

The table lists this clone with a few counts. The antigen remains undetermined. The chain uses TRBV11-2 and TRBJ1-3; D is possibly TRBD1 (5 bases). Sample: CD4+ T cells from blood, taken approximately 3.5 years after liver transplant. The clonotype originates from a human patient who received a liver transplant. Some T cells may be the graft donor's. In DNA, the CDR3 is TGTGCCAGCAGCTTGGGATCGACAGCCCTCTCTGGAAACACCATATATTTT. This gives the protein CASSLGSTALSGNTIYF.